The rows below give T cell receptor beta chains drawn from one sample of a study of blood T cell repertoires in COVID-19. The table came from immunoSEQ multiplex PCR; TCRdb's copy has only in-frame clones and leaves some out. The data show about 290,000 clones, about 82% seen once. Sequenced: peripheral blood. The receptor source for this set is a woman aged 45-60 years with active or convalescent COVID-19. Each CDR3 is given with its conserved first and last residue. The D gene is left open where the match is weak. Clone size is stated in some rows and not others, as once, few, many or a class when expanded.

d_call j_call cdr3_length v_call clone_size cdr3_aa cdr3_nt
. TRBJ1-3 16 TRBV5-6 . CASSLAPRSSGNTIYF TGTGCCAGCAGCTTGGCCCCGCGGTCCAGTGGAAACACCATATATTTT
TRBD1 TRBJ1-3 15 TRBV2 once CASSVGQGVGNTIYF TGTGCCAGCAGCGTGGGACAGGGAGTTGGAAACACCATATATTTT
. TRBJ1-1 15 TRBV27 . CASSPHEGRSPEAFF TGTGCCAGCAGTCCTCACGAGGGGAGGAGTCCTGAAGCTTTCTTT
. TRBJ2-2 17 TRBV7-6 . CASSLVRQGPLTGELFF TGTGCCAGCAGCTTAGTTCGGCAGGGGCCGCTCACCGGGGAGCTGTTTTTT
TRBD1 TRBJ1-5 15 TRBV19 . CASSPLDREGQPQHF TGTGCCAGTAGTCCCCTGGACAGGGAGGGACAGCCCCAGCATTTT
TRBD1 TRBJ2-7 15 TRBV30 . CAWCAGQGADYEQYF TGTGCCTGGTGCGCGGGACAGGGTGCTGACTACGAGCAGTACTTC
. TRBJ1-2 15 TRBV5-4 . CASSADSDANYGYTF TGTGCCAGCAGCGCGGACAGCGATGCTAACTATGGCTACACCTTC
. TRBJ2-3 16 TRBV5-4 . CASSLSGRTSTDTQYF TGTGCCAGCAGCTTGTCCGGGAGAACTAGCACAGATACGCAGTATTTT
. TRBJ2-2 14 TRBV11-2 . CASSLVEITGELFF TGTGCCAGCAGCTTAGTGGAGATCACCGGGGAGCTGTTTTTT
TRBD2 TRBJ2-1 16 TRBV5-3 once CARSVKNWEGILSPFF TGTGCCAGAAGCGTAAAGAACTGGGAGGGCATCTTGAGTCCGTTCTTC
TRBD2 TRBJ2-3 16 TRBV11-2 . CASSRGGLAGRDTQYF TGTGCCAGCAGCCGCGGGGGACTAGCGGGGCGAGATACGCAGTATTTT
. TRBJ2-7 16 TRBV4-2 . CASSQERAMSSYEQYF TGTGCCAGCAGCCAAGAACGAGCGATGAGCTCCTACGAGCAGTACTTC
. TRBJ1-1 11 TRBV12-3/TRBV12-4 . CASSLLREAFF TGTGCCAGCAGTTTACTCCGGGAAGCTTTCTTT
TRBD2 TRBJ2-1 16 TRBV5-4 once CVFSVGIRGSRNEQFF TGTGTCTTCAGCGTGGGGATCCGCGGGAGCAGGAATGAGCAGTTCTTC